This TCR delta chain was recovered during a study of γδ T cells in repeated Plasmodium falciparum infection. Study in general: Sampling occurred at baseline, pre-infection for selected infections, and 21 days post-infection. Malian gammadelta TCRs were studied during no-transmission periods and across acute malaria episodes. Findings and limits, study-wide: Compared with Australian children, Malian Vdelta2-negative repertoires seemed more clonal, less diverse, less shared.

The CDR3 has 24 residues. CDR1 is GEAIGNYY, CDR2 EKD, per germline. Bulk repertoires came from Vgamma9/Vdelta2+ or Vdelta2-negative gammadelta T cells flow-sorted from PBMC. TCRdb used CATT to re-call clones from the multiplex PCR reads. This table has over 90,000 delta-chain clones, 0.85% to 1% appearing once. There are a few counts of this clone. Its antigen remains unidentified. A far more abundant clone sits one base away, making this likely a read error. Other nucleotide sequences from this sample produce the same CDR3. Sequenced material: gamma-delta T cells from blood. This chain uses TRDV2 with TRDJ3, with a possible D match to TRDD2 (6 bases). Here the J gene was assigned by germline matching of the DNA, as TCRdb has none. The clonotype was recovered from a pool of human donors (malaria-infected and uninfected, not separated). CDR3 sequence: CACDTVLRSGETDRSSWDTRQMFF. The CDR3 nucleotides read TGCGCCTGTGACACCGTCCTACGGTCGGGAGAAACAGATAGAAGCTCCTGGGACACCCGACAGATGTTTTTC.